A single sample is the source of the 9 T cell receptor beta chains below, sequenced in a study of blood T cell repertoires in COVID-19. TCRdb's table, derived via immunoSEQ multiplex PCR, lists solely in-frame clones and lacks some. The top ten hold about 5% of the sample, which has about 210,000 clones, 89% seen once. The sample comprised peripheral blood. Every receptor here comes from a woman in her thirties or forties with acute or convalescent COVID-19.

V is TRBV2 and J is TRBJ2-7; possibly TRBD2 for D (5 bases). Germline V gene lookup returns CDR1 SNHLY and CDR2 FYNNEI. The CDR3 is 14 residues long. V gave up 2 bases and J gave up 6 bases, with 14 bases separating them. CDR3 coding DNA: TGTGCCAGCAGTGAAATCGGAGGCGCCTTCGAGCAGTACGTC. It translates to CASSEIGGAFEQYV.

The chain employs TRBV19 and TRBJ1-3; 7 bases match TRBD1. Germline CDR1 is LNHDA and CDR2 is SQIVND (reference sequence). CDR3 length: 16 amino acids. J gave up 0 bases and V 5 bases, and 7 bases lay outside the gene matches. In DNA form, the CDR3 reads TGTGCCAGTAGTCCTGGACAGGCCTACTCTGGAAACACCATATATTTT. It encodes CASSPGQAYSGNTIYF.

This clone came up once. The chain carries TRBV21-1 and TRBJ2-2; TRBD2 reflects the table's D call only, with no check against the DNA. TRBV21-1 is designated a pseudogene. The CDR3 spans 17 residues. CDR3 in amino acids: CASSKPSGGANTGELFF. CDR3 nucleotide sequence: TGTGCCAGCAGCAAACCCAGCGGGGGCGCGAACACCGGGGAGCTGTTTTTT.

This clone has just a few counts. J is TRBJ2-2 and V is TRBV19; TRBD1 agrees at 9 bases. CDR3 size: 14 residues. Germline V gene sequence: CDR1 LNHDA, CDR2 SQIVND (reference sequence). Unmatched junction bases numbered 8, after V lost 10 bases and J lost 5 bases. The DNA of the CDR3 is TGTGCCACGGGACAGGGAAGGGGAACCGGGGAGCTGTTTTTT. Its protein product is CATGQGRGTGELFF.

This clone was found a few times. Written as DNA, the CDR3 is TGTGCCGTCACCACTCCGGGACATGGGCCCTACGAGCAGTACGTC. Protein sequence: CAVTTPGHGPYEQYV. This chain connects TRBV6-5 to TRBJ2-7; possibly TRBD1 for D (6 bases). This CDR3 is 15 amino acids long. The germline V and J ends were trimmed by 11 bases and 2 bases, with 22 bases remaining between them. Germline-derived CDR1 and CDR2 are MNHEY and SVGAGI.

The chain is built from TRBV2 and TRBJ1-4, with D possibly matching TRBD1 (5 bases). Germline CDR1 SNHLY, CDR2 FYNNEI. V was pared by 8 bases and J by 2 bases, with 9 bases between. The CDR3 contains 13 residues. In DNA form, the CDR3 reads TGTGCCAGCCAGGGTATGACTAATGAAAAACTGTTTTTT. It specifies CASQGMTNEKLFF.

J is TRBJ1-6 and V is TRBV6-6, with D possibly TRBD1 on 5 matching bases. The V gene's germline CDR1 is MNHNY and CDR2 SVGAGI (reference sequence). This CDR3 contains 15 residues. V was shortened by 5 bases and J by 5 bases, with 13 bases between the two germline ends. The CDR3 DNA reads TGTGCCAGCAGTCGAGGAGGGGTACATAATTCACCCCTCCACTTT. Translating gives CASSRGGVHNSPLHF.

The V call is TRBV28, the J call TRBJ1-6, with D unresolved. V gave up 2 bases and J gave up 9 bases, with 14 bases separating them. Germline assignment: CDR1 MDHEN and CDR2 SYDVKM. The CDR3 has 15 amino acids. The CDR3 region is CASSLGRQARSPLHF. The DNA of the CDR3 is TGTGCCAGCAGTTTAGGTCGGCAGGCACGTTCACCCCTCCACTTT. The whole variable domain, filled in from reference TRBV28 and TRBJ1-6, reads DVKVTQSSRYLVKRTGEKVFLECVQDMDHENMFWYRQDPGLGLRLIYFSYDVKMKEKGDIPEGYSVSREKKERFSLILESASTNQTSMYLCASSLGRQARSPLHFGNGTRLTVT.

V and J are TRBV29-1 and TRBJ1-1; D is uncertain. V was shortened by 4 bases and J by 4 bases, with 16 bases between the two germline ends. CDR1 and CDR2 from the germline V gene are SQVTM and ANQGSEA. This CDR3 contains 14 residues. The CDR3 loop reads CSVALPGVGTEAFF. As DNA, the CDR3 is TGCAGCGTTGCCCTGCCGGGAGTTGGCACTGAAGCTTTCTTT.